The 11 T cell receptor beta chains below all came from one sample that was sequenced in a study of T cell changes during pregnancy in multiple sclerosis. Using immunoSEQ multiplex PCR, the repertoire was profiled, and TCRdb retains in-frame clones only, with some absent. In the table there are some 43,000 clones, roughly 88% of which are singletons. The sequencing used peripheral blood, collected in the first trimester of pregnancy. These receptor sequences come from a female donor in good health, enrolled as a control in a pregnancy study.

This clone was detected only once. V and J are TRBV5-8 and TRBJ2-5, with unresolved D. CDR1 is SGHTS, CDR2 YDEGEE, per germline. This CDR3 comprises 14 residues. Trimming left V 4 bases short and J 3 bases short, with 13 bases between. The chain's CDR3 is CASSQQPNEETQYF. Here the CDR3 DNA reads TGTGCCAGCAGCCAACAACCGAACGAAGAGACCCAGTACTTC.

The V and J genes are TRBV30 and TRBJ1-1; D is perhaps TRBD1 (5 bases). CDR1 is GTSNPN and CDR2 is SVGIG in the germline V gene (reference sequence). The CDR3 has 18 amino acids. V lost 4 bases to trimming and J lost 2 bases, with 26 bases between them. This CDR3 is CAWTDTKPGPIINTEAFF. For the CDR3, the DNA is TGTGCCTGGACGGACACGAAACCGGGCCCCATCATCAACACTGAAGCTTTCTTT.

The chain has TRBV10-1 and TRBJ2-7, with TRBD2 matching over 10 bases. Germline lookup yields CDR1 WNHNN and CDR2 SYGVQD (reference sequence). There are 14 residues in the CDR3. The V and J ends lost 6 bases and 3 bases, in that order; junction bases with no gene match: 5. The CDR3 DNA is TGCGCCAGCAGCGAGCGGGAGGGAGTCTACGAGCAGTACTTC. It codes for CASSEREGVYEQYF.

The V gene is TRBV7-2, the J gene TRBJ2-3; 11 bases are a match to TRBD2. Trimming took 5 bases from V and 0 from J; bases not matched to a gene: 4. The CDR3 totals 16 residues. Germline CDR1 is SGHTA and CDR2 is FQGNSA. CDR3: CASSLGLADSTDTQYF. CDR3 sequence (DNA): TGTGCCAGCAGCCTGGGACTAGCGGATAGCACAGATACGCAGTATTTT. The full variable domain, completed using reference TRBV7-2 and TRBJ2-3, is GAGVSQSPSNKVTEKGKDVELRCDPISGHTALYWYRQSLGQGLEFLIYFQGNSAPDKSGLPSDRFSAERTGGSVSTLTIQRTQQEDSAVYLCASSLGLADSTDTQYFGPGTRLTVL.

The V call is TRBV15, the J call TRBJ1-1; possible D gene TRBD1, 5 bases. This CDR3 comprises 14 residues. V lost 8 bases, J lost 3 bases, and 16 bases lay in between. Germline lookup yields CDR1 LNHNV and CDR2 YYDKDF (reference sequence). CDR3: CATGERGSYTEAFF. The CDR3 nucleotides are TGTGCCACCGGGGAACGGGGGAGTTACACTGAAGCTTTCTTT.

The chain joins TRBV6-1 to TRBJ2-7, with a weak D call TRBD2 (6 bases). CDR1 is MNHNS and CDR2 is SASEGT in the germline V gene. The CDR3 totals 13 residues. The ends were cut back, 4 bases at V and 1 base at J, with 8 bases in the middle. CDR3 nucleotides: TGTGCCAGCAGTGTGGGGACTTCCTACGAGCAGTACTTC. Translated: CASSVGTSYEQYF.

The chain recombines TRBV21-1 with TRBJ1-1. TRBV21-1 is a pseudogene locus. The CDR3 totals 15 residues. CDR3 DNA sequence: TGTGCCAGCAGCAAAGGGGAGGAGCGGCACACTGAAGCTTTCTTT. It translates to CASSKGEERHTEAFF.

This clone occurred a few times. The CDR3 region is CASSSRRGTGELFF. CDR3 in DNA: TGTGCCAGCAGTTCCCGCCGGGGCACCGGGGAGCTGTTTTTT. The rearrangement links TRBV27 to TRBJ2-2; a possible D gene is TRBD2 (5 bases). The V end lost 4 bases, the J end lost 4 bases, and 10 bases lay between the germline ends. Germline values: CDR1 MNHEY, CDR2 SMNVEV (reference sequence). The CDR3 totals 14 residues.

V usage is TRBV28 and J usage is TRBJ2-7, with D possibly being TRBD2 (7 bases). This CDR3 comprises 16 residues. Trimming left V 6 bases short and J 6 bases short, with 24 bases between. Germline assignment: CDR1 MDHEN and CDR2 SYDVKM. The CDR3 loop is CASRLGGGASLGEQYF. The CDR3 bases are TGTGCCAGCAGACTAGGAGGGGGGGCGAGCTTGGGCGAGCAGTACTTC.

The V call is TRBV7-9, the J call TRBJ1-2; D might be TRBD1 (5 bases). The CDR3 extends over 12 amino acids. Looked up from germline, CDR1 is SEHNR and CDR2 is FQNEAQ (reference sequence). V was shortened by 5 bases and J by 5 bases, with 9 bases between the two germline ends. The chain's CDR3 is CASSTGGYGYTF. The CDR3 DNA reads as TGTGCCAGCAGCACCGGGGGGTATGGCTACACCTTC. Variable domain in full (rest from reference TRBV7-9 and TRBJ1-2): DTGVSQNPRHKITKRGQNVTFRCDPISEHNRLYWYRQTLGQGPEFLTYFQNEAQLEKSRLLSDRFSAERPKGSFSTLEIQRTEQGDSAMYLCASSTGGYGYTFGSGTRLTVV.

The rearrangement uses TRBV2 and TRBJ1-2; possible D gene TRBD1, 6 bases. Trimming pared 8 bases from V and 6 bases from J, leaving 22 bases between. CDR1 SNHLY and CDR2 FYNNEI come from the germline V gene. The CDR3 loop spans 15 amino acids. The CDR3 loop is CASVLRDTLGDGYTF. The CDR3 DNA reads TGTGCCAGCGTCCTCCGGGACACTTTGGGGGATGGCTACACCTTC. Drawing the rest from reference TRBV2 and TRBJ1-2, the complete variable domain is EPEVTQTPSHQVTQMGQEVILRCVPISNHLYFYWYRQILGQKVEFLVSFYNNEISEKSEIFDDQFSVERPDGSNFTLKIRSTKLEDSAMYFCASVLRDTLGDGYTFGSGTRLTVV.